This T cell receptor beta chain was retrieved from a study of T cell changes during pregnancy in multiple sclerosis. The data were produced by immunoSEQ multiplex PCR, yet TCRdb's version contains in-frame clones alone and is incomplete. In the table there are under 45,000 clones, 94% of which are singletons. This CDR3 is 18 amino acids long. Trimming took 3 bases from V and 8 from J; bases not matched to a gene: 14. Germline CDR1 reads WNHNN; CDR2 reads SYGVQD (reference sequence). This clone appeared once. The TCR originated in a female donor with multiple sclerosis, enrolled in a pregnancy study. This rearrangement joins TRBV10-1 to TRBJ1-6; 9 bases line up with TRBD1. Material: CD4+ T cells from peripheral blood mononuclear cells, obtained after pregnancy. The CDR3 loop is CASSDYPGQGSGDSPLHF. Here the CDR3 DNA reads TGCGCCAGCAGTGATTATCCGGGACAGGGCTCGGGTGATTCACCCCTCCACTTT.